The clone carrying this T cell receptor beta chain was observed once. What it binds is unknown. As for time point: peripheral blood 6 weeks after treatment start. A total of 1 to 8 samples per patient were collected pretreatment and on-treatment. This entry belongs to a study of PD-L1 blockade in urothelial cancer. The wider study: Atezolizumab at 1,200 mg intravenously every 3 weeks was started by patients around 2014. Blood samples had a median of approximately 150,000 T cells, more than 65,000 unique TCRs, and clonality 0.075 to 0.095. General study points: Blood TCR clonality below the median before treatment was a predictor of better survival.

Data came from immunoSEQ multiplex PCR; TCRdb stores just in-frame clones and leaves some out. This sample has about 91,000 clones; around four fifths occur once, and the top ten carry approximately 8.4%. CDR3 length: 8 residues. Looked up from germline, CDR1 is DFQATT and CDR2 is SNEGSKA (reference sequence). This sample comprised PBMCs, obtained around atezolizumab (anti-PD-L1) treatment. This receptor was obtained from a man between 65 and 85 years old with urothelial cancer. This rearrangement joins TRBV20-1 to TRBJ2-7, with D possibly TRBD1 on 5 matching bases. The CDR3 sequence is CTQPDRYF. CDR3 bases: TGCACCCAGCCCGACAGGTACTTC.